These 25 T cell receptor beta chains were sequenced from one sample in a study of blood T cell repertoires in COVID-19. The assay was immunoSEQ multiplex PCR, and TCRdb's table has in-frame clones only and misses some. Found here are approximately 50,000 clones, more than 75% of them singletons; the top ten hold 5.5% to 7.5%. Sequencing input: peripheral blood. These receptors were collected from a man in his forties or fifties with active COVID-19.

The rearrangement uses TRBV6-4 and TRBJ2-3; no clear D. V was clipped by 3 bases and J by 2 bases, with 9 bases between them. CDR3 length equals 14 residues. Germline assignment: CDR1 MRHNA and CDR2 SNTAGT. CDR3 in DNA: TGTGCCAGCAGTGATAGTTCCGTCACAGATACGCAGTATTTT. It yields the protein CASSDSSVTDTQYF.

V gene TRBV18 combines with J gene TRBJ2-7; D ambiguous. The germline gives CDR1 KGHSH, CDR2 LQKENI. The CDR3 is made up of 14 amino acids. V lost 2 bases, J lost 1 base, and 9 bases lay in between. CDR3 residues: CASSPGAESYEQYF. CDR3 DNA sequence: TGTGCCAGCTCACCAGGAGCAGAGTCCTACGAGCAGTACTTC.

This chain uses TRBV3-1 (or the pseudogene TRBV3-2) with TRBJ2-5; 9 bases align to TRBD1. Germline assignment: CDR1 LGHDT and CDR2 YNNKEL (reference sequence). J lost 4 bases, V lost 3 bases, and 6 bases had no gene match. The CDR3 extends over 15 amino acids. Here the CDR3 reads CASSHQTGGGETQYF. The CDR3 DNA follows: TGTGCCAGCAGCCACCAAACAGGGGGCGGAGAGACCCAGTACTTC.

V and J are TRBV2 and TRBJ2-7, with 7 bases fitting TRBD1. Germline CDR1 SNHLY, CDR2 FYNNEI. The CDR3 is 14 residues long. After removal of 5 bases from V and 3 bases from J, the junction contained 7 bases not matched to a gene. CDR3 protein: CASSFRDRFYEQYF. The CDR3 coding sequence is TGTGCCAGCAGTTTTAGGGACAGATTCTACGAGCAGTACTTC.

This clone has only one observation. The chain is built from TRBV18 and TRBJ2-7; D is possibly TRBD1 (6 bases). Germline CDR1 KGHSH, CDR2 LQKENI. V dropped 1 base and J dropped 6 bases, with 13 bases sitting between them. This CDR3 is 14 amino acids long. DNA for the CDR3: TGTGCCAGCTCACCACGGCAGGGGACGGGCGAGCAGTACTTC. It specifies CASSPRQGTGEQYF.

This chain connects TRBV20-1 to TRBJ2-5, with D maybe TRBD1 (5 bases). The CDR3 consists of 15 residues. V gave up 3 bases and J gave up 5 bases, with 19 bases separating them. Germline-derived CDR1 and CDR2 are DFQATT and SNEGSKA (reference sequence). The CDR3 spells CSASQGLTVSETQYF. The CDR3 region has the DNA TGCAGTGCTAGTCAGGGCCTAACGGTGTCGGAGACCCAGTACTTC.

J is TRBJ2-2 and V is TRBV7-9; unclear D gene. CDR1 is SEHNR and CDR2 is FQNEAQ in the germline V gene (reference sequence). The CDR3 runs 14 residues. V lost 5 bases and J lost 6, with 13 bases in between. The CDR3 loop reads CASSPSSAAGELFF. The DNA of the CDR3 is TGTGCCAGCAGCCCAAGTAGTGCCGCCGGGGAGCTGTTTTTT.

This clone was recorded only once. The rearrangement uses TRBV9 and TRBJ2-2; D may be TRBD2 (6 bases). Germline-derived CDR1 and CDR2 are SGDLS and YYNGEE. The CDR3 is made up of 16 amino acids. The ends were cut back, 0 bases at V and 0 bases at J, with 9 bases in the middle. The CDR3 region is CASSVGEAPNTGELFF. The CDR3 DNA follows: TGTGCCAGCAGCGTAGGGGAGGCACCGAACACCGGGGAGCTGTTTTTT.

This clone was recorded a few times. V gene TRBV5-6 combines with J gene TRBJ1-6, with D hard to call. Trimming pared 0 bases from V and 9 bases from J, leaving 10 bases between. CDR1 is SGHDT and CDR2 is YYEEEE in the germline V gene. There are 14 residues in the CDR3. CDR3 coding DNA: TGTGCCAGCAGCTTGGGTGCGGGAAGTTCACCCCTCCACTTT. Protein sequence: CASSLGAGSSPLHF.

V and J are TRBV4-2 and TRBJ1-6, with D unclear. This CDR3 contains 16 residues. Trimming left V 1 base short and J 7 bases short, with 14 bases between. Looked up from germline, CDR1 is LGHNA and CDR2 is YNFKEQ. Here the CDR3 reads CASSQGPAGWNSPLHF. Written as DNA, the CDR3 is TGTGCCAGCAGCCAAGGGCCTGCGGGGTGGAATTCACCCCTCCACTTT.

This clone was recorded once. V usage is TRBV6-2 or TRBV6-3 and J usage is TRBJ1-2; a possible D gene is TRBD1 (6 bases). The CDR3 covers 13 residues. Looked up from germline, CDR1 is MNHEY and CDR2 is SVGEGT. Trimming shortened V by 4 bases and J by 8 bases, and 14 bases separated the two germline ends. CDR3 protein: CASSSGGLYGYTF. The DNA of the CDR3 is TGTGCCAGCAGTTCCGGGGGGCTATACGGCTACACCTTC.

Only one count was recorded for this clone. The same CDR3 can be traced to other DNA sequences in this sample. This sequence joins TRBV19 and TRBJ1-5; a possible D gene is TRBD1 (5 bases). Trimming shortened V by 5 bases and J by 3 bases, and 14 bases separated the two germline ends. Per germline, CDR1 LNHDA and CDR2 SQIVND (reference sequence). The CDR3 has 15 residues. The CDR3 coding sequence is TGTGCCAGTAGTCCCTTCGACAGTTCCAATCAGCCCCAGCATTTT. Protein sequence: CASSPFDSSNQPQHF.

The chain links TRBV13 to TRBJ1-5; a weak D match, TRBD1 (5 bases). V was cut by 5 bases and J by 5 bases, with 10 bases left in between. The length of the CDR3 is 13 residues. Germline V gene lookup returns CDR1 PRHDT and CDR2 FYEKMQ (reference sequence). The CDR3 region is CASSPGRDQPQHF. CDR3 nucleotide sequence: TGTGCCAGCAGCCCAGGGCGAGATCAGCCCCAGCATTTT.

This clone was seen once. V is TRBV2 and J is TRBJ2-1; 9 bases line up with TRBD2. Per germline, CDR1 SNHLY and CDR2 FYNNEI. The CDR3 loop spans 18 amino acids. V was clipped by 2 bases and J by 1 base; unmatched bases: 9. CDR3 nucleotide sequence: TGTGCCAGCAGTGAATTGCGGGGGGGCCGAAGTTCCTACAATGAGCAGTTCTTC. This gives the protein CASSELRGGRSSYNEQFF.

The chain uses TRBV7-9 and TRBJ2-2, with a weak D call TRBD1 (5 bases). Between the trimmed V and J ends, which lost 5 bases and 5 bases, there was a span of 15 bases. Per germline, CDR1 SEHNR and CDR2 FQNEAQ (reference sequence). This CDR3 is built from 15 residues. CDR3: CASSDRGTGTGELFF. DNA of the CDR3: TGTGCCAGCAGCGACAGAGGCACCGGGACCGGGGAGCTGTTTTTT.

The chain uses TRBV9 and TRBJ2-1; 15 bases line up with TRBD2. There are 15 residues in the CDR3. V dropped 3 bases and J dropped 10; count of bases not matched to a gene: 5. Germline CDR1 is SGDLS and CDR2 is YYNGEE. CDR3 sequence (DNA): TGTGCCAGCAGCGCCGGGACTAGCGGGGGGTGGGAGCAGTTCTTC. This sequence encodes CASSAGTSGGWEQFF.

This clone has just one count. V and J are TRBV21-1 and TRBJ2-7; TRBD2 reflects the table's D call only, with no check against the DNA. TRBV21-1 is reported as a pseudogene. The CDR3 consists of 18 residues. DNA for the CDR3: TGTGCCAGCAGCAAAAGGGTGGCGGGAGGGGGAATTGACTACGAGCAGTACTTC. Encoded protein: CASSKRVAGGGIDYEQYF.

This chain connects TRBV29-1 to TRBJ2-1; D gene unclear. There are 13 residues in the CDR3. Trimming shortened V by 5 bases and J by 0 bases, and 8 bases separated the two germline ends. Germline V lookup: CDR1 SQVTM, CDR2 ANQGSEA. This CDR3 is CSVWAGSYNEQFF. The CDR3 nucleotides are TGCAGCGTTTGGGCAGGCTCCTACAATGAGCAGTTCTTC.

The V call is TRBV5-1, the J call TRBJ2-3; D possibly corresponds to TRBD1 (6 bases). Trimming shortened V by 1 base and J by 6 bases, and 15 bases separated the two germline ends. The CDR3 consists of 15 residues. Germline V gene sequence: CDR1 SGHRS, CDR2 YFSETQ. CDR3 loop: CASSLLQGQYDTQYF. CDR3 sequence (DNA): TGCGCCAGCAGCTTGCTACAGGGTCAGTATGATACGCAGTATTTT.

The rearrangement uses TRBV7-2 and TRBJ1-6, with a tentative D call TRBD1 (5 bases). Germline V gene data show CDR1 as SGHTA and CDR2 as FQGNSA. This CDR3 region has 14 residues. Trimming stripped 3 bases from V and 6 bases from J, with 9 bases between. The CDR3, as DNA: TGTGCCAGCAGCTTTGGGGGGAGTAATTCACCCCTCCACTTT. It translates to CASSFGGSNSPLHF.

The genes are TRBV15 and TRBJ1-2, with TRBD1 as a possible D gene (6 bases). CDR1 is LNHNV and CDR2 is YYDKDF in the germline V gene (reference sequence). The CDR3 covers 17 residues. Trimming took 0 bases from V and 0 from J, leaving 14 bases between them. For the CDR3, the DNA is TGTGCCACCAGCAGAGACTACGCAGGGGAGACTAACTATGGCTACACCTTC. Translation gives CATSRDYAGETNYGYTF.

The chain links TRBV11-1 to TRBJ2-3; 10 bases fit TRBD1. CDR1 is SGHAT, CDR2 FQDESV, per germline (reference sequence). The CDR3 sequence is 15 residues long. J was trimmed by 2 bases and V by 5 bases; bases with no gene match: 4. The DNA for the CDR3 is TGTGCCAGCAGCCACGGACAGGGGGACACAGATACGCAGTATTTT. As protein: CASSHGQGDTDTQYF.

This chain joins TRBV7-9 and TRBJ1-3; D not certain. V shed 5 bases and J shed 6 bases, with 17 bases lying between them. The CDR3 length is 15 residues. Germline CDR1 reads SEHNR; CDR2 reads FQNEAQ (reference sequence). The CDR3 loop reads CASSQHSGLANTIYF. The CDR3 DNA follows: TGTGCCAGCAGCCAGCATAGCGGACTTGCAAACACCATATATTTT.

V usage is TRBV18 and J usage is TRBJ2-5; tentatively, D is TRBD2 (6 bases). V was cut by 2 bases and J by 2 bases, with 12 bases left in between. The CDR3 has 15 amino acids. CDR1 and CDR2 from the germline V gene are KGHSH and LQKENI. The CDR3 DNA follows: TGTGCCAGCTCACCAATCTCGGGGGAGCAAGAGACCCAGTACTTC. Amino acid sequence: CASSPISGEQETQYF.

The chain joins TRBV27 to TRBJ2-7; a weak D match, TRBD2 (6 bases). Germline loops: CDR1 MNHEY, CDR2 SMNVEV (reference sequence). Trimming shortened V by 6 bases and J by 7 bases, and 19 bases separated the two germline ends. The CDR3 runs to 14 residues. The DNA of the CDR3 is TGTGCCAGCAGCCCACTTACACGGGGAGGAGAGCAGTACTTC. Its translation: CASSPLTRGGEQYF.